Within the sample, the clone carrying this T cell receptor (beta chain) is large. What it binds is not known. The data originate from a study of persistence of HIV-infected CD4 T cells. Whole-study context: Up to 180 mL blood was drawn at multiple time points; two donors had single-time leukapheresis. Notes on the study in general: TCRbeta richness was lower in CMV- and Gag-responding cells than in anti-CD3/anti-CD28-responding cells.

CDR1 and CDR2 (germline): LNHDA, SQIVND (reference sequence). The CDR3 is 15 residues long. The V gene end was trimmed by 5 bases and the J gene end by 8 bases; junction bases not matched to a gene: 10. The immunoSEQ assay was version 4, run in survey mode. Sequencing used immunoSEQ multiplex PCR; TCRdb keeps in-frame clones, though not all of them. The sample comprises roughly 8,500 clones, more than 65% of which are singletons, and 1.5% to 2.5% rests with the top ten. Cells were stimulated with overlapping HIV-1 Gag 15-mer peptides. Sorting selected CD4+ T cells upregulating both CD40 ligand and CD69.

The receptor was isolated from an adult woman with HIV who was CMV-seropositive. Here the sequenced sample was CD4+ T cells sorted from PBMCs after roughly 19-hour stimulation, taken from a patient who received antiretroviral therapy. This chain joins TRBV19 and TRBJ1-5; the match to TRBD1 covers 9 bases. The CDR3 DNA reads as TGTGCCAGTAGTCCCCAACAGGGGGCGCAGGAGCCCCAGCATTTT. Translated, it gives CASSPQQGAQEPQHF.